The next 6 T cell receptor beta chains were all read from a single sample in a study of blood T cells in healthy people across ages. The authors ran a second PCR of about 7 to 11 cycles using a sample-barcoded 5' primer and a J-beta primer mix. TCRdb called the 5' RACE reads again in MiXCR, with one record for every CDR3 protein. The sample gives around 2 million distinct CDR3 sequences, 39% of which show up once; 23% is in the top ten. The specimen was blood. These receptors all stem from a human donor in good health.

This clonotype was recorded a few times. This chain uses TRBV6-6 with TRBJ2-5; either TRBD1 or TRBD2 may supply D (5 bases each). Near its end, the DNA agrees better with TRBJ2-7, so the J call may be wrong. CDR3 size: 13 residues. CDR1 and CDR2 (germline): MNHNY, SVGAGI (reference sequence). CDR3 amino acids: CASRGDRHGEQYF. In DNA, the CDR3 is TGTGCCAGCAGGGGGGACCGCCATGGCGAGCAGTACTTC.

The CDR3 DNA sequence: TGCAGTGCTAGAACCCGGACAGCAGTATATAATTCACCCCTCCACTTT. As protein: CSARTRTAVYNSPLHF. The chain couples TRBV20-1 to TRBJ1-6; the D gene is possibly TRBD1 (6 bases). Trimming took 2 bases from V and 4 from J, leaving 15 bases between them. The CDR3 is 16 residues long. CDR1 and CDR2 from the germline V gene are DFQATT and SNEGSKA (reference sequence).

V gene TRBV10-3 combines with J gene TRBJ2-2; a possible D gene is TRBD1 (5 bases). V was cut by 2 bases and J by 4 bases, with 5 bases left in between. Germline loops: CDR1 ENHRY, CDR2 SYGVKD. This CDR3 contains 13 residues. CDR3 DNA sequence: TGTGCCATCAGTGAGGACAGCACCGGGGAGCTGTTTTTT. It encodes CAISEDSTGELFF.

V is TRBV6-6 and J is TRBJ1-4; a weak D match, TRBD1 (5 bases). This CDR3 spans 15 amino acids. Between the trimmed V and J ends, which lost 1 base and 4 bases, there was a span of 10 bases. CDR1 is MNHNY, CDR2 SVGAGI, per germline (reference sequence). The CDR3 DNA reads TGTGCCAGCAGTTACTTAGGGGCCCATAATGAAAAACTGTTTTTT. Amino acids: CASSYLGAHNEKLFF.

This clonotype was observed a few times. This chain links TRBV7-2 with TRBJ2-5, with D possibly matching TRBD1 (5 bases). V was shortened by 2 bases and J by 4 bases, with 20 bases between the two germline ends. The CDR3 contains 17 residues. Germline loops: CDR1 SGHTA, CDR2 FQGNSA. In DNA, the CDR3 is TGTGCCAGCAGCTTATCCTTTTTCGTTAGGGGCGGAGAGACCCAGTACTTC. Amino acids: CASSLSFFVRGGETQYF. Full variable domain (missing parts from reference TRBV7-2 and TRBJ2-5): GAGVSQSPSNKVTEKGKDVELRCDPISGHTALYWYRQSLGQGLEFLIYFQGNSAPDKSGLPSDRFSAERTGGSVSTLTIQRTQQEDSAVYLCASSLSFFVRGGETQYFGPGTRLLVL.

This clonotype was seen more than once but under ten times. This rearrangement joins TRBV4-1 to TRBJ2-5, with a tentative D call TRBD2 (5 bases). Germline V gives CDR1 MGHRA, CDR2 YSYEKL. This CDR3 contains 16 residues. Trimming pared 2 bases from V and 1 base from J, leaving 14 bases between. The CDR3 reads CASSQFFGVGQETQYF. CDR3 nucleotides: TGCGCCAGCAGCCAATTTTTCGGGGTCGGCCAAGAGACCCAGTACTTC.